The 12 T cell receptor beta chains in this list originate from one sample, sequenced in a study of CD8+CD57+ T cells in acquired aplastic anemia. TCR beta VDJ and CDR3 were profiled, and genomic DNA was the template. One entry per CDR3 protein results from TCRdb running MiXCR on the reads. The table shows tens of thousands of distinct CDR3 sequences, with roughly half occurring only once. The sequencing input was sorted CD4+, CD8+, or CD8+CD57+ T cells (not recorded which) from PBMCs. The receptors here all came from a human donor in good health, serving as a control.

This chain links TRBV24-1 with TRBJ1-2, with unresolved D. Per germline, CDR1 KGHDR and CDR2 SFDVKD. V shed 11 bases and J shed 2 bases, with 14 bases lying between them. This CDR3 region has 13 residues. The CDR3 DNA reads as TGTGCCATCGAAAACGGGTTCAACTATGGCTACACCTTC. Its translation: CAIENGFNYGYTF.

CDR3 DNA: TGTGCCAGCAGTGGCCTGTTCGACGGGGATCAGCCCCAGCATTTT. Its translation is CASSGLFDGDQPQHF. The chain links TRBV2 to TRBJ1-5; D gene ambiguous. The CDR3 loop spans 15 amino acids. CDR1 is SNHLY, CDR2 FYNNEI, per germline. V was cut by 4 bases and J by 5 bases, with 15 bases left in between. Based on the CDR3 plus reference TRBV2 and TRBJ1-5, the full variable domain is EPEVTQTPSHQVTQMGQEVILRCVPISNHLYFYWYRQILGQKVEFLVSFYNNEISEKSEIFDDQFSVERPDGSNFTLKIRSTKLEDSAMYFCASSGLFDGDQPQHFGDGTRLSIL.

The chain couples TRBV7-2 to TRBJ2-5; D might be TRBD2 (6 bases). The CDR3 runs 12 residues. Germline values: CDR1 SGHTA, CDR2 FQGNSA. Trimming took off 6 bases at V and 7 bases at J, with 12 bases between the two ends. The CDR3 sequence: CASRPQGGTQYF. The DNA for the CDR3 is TGTGCCAGCAGGCCTCAGGGAGGGACCCAGTACTTC.

J is TRBJ1-1 and V is TRBV20-1; D is unclear. CDR3 length: 17 amino acids. The germline CDR1 and CDR2 sequences are DFQATT and SNEGSKA (reference sequence). V shed 3 bases and J shed 1 base, with 21 bases lying between them. CDR3 nucleotides: TGCAGTGCTAGCCCCTTTTTGGACGGAGTCCAGAACACTGAAGCTTTCTTT. Translating gives CSASPFLDGVQNTEAFF.

This clonotype came up many times. The V call is TRBV9, the J call TRBJ2-7; the D call may be TRBD1 or TRBD2 (5 bases each). Germline CDR1 SGDLS, CDR2 YYNGEE. CDR3 size: 16 residues. With 0 bases removed from V and 7 bases from J, the gap between germline ends came to 20 bases. CDR3 sequence (DNA): TGTGCCAGCAGCGTAGGGACCGGGGCCACCTTCAAGGAGCAGTACTTC. It translates to CASSVGTGATFKEQYF.

The chain recombines TRBV7-2 with TRBJ1-2; D is ambiguous. CDR3 length: 13 amino acids. Germline V lookup: CDR1 SGHTA, CDR2 FQGNSA. V dropped 3 bases and J dropped 3 bases, with 8 bases sitting between them. CDR3 sequence (DNA): TGTGCCAGCAGCTTGGGCCACGACTATGGCTACACCTTC. It translates to CASSLGHDYGYTF. Filled out from reference TRBV7-2 and TRBJ1-2, the complete variable domain reads GAGVSQSPSNKVTEKGKDVELRCDPISGHTALYWYRQSLGQGLEFLIYFQGNSAPDKSGLPSDRFSAERTGGSVSTLTIQRTQQEDSAVYLCASSLGHDYGYTFGSGTRLTVV.

The CDR3, as DNA: TGTGCCAGTAGCGAGGGTCGTAGCGGGAGAGGAAATGAGCAGTTCTTC. Its translation is CASSEGRSGRGNEQFF. This chain connects TRBV19 to TRBJ2-1; TRBD2 matches at 9 bases. V dropped 6 bases and J dropped 7; count of bases not matched to a gene: 13. The CDR3 loop spans 16 amino acids. CDR1 LNHDA and CDR2 SQIVND come from the germline V gene (reference sequence).

The V and J genes are TRBV20-1 and TRBJ2-7; 7 bases are shared with TRBD1. With 3 bases clipped from V and 4 bases from J, the junction kept 6 bases outside the gene matches. The germline V gene has CDR1 DFQATT and CDR2 SNEGSKA (reference sequence). The CDR3 length is 13 residues. The CDR3 DNA sequence: TGCAGTGCTAGTCAAACAGGGGAATACGAGCAGTACTTC. Protein: CSASQTGEYEQYF.

The J gene is TRBJ1-2, the V gene TRBV20-1; no definite D call. Per the germline V gene, CDR1 is DFQATT and CDR2 is SNEGSKA (reference sequence). Trimming stripped 0 bases from V and 8 bases from J, with 10 bases between. The CDR3 consists of 12 residues. CDR3 nucleotide sequence: TGCAGTGCTAGAGATGGGGTGAGGGGCTACACCTTC. Residues: CSARDGVRGYTF.

This clonotype came up once. The genes are TRBV19 and TRBJ2-1; D might be TRBD1 (5 bases). V was pared by 5 bases and J by 3 bases, with 14 bases between. The length of the CDR3 is 15 residues. Germline-derived CDR1 and CDR2 are LNHDA and SQIVND (reference sequence). The CDR3 protein is CASSLGPASYNEQFF. Written as DNA, the CDR3 is TGTGCCAGTAGTCTGGGGCCAGCGAGCTACAATGAGCAGTTCTTC.

The J gene is TRBJ1-5, the V gene TRBV9; D is perhaps TRBD1 (5 bases). The CDR3 has 14 residues. V was clipped by 0 bases and J by 5 bases, with 9 bases between them. Germline CDR1 is SGDLS and CDR2 is YYNGEE. The CDR3 bases are TGTGCCAGCAGCGTAGCTGGGGGGGATCAGCCCCAGCATTTT. It codes for CASSVAGGDQPQHF.

The gene calls are TRBV9 and TRBJ2-7; possibly TRBD2 for D (6 bases). From germline, CDR1 is SGDLS and CDR2 YYNGEE. Trimming stripped 0 bases from V and 3 bases from J, with 7 bases between. The CDR3 length is 13 residues. Here the CDR3 DNA reads TGTGCCAGCAGCGTAGACGGGAGCTACGAGCAGTACTTC. Its translation is CASSVDGSYEQYF.